This TCR beta chain is from a study of T cell changes during pregnancy in multiple sclerosis. The data were produced by immunoSEQ multiplex PCR, yet TCRdb's version contains in-frame clones alone and is incomplete. Of about 130,000 clones listed, roughly 95% were seen once; the top ten hold less than 0.55%. Germline V gene sequence: CDR1 SGHTS, CDR2 YDEGEE. There are 15 residues in the CDR3. The ends were cut back, 4 bases at V and 4 bases at J, with 15 bases in the middle. The sample in question was peripheral blood, obtained after pregnancy. This receptor was identified in a female donor with multiple sclerosis, enrolled in a pregnancy study. The V call is TRBV5-8, the J call TRBJ1-5; a weak D match, TRBD1 (5 bases). The CDR3 DNA sequence: TGTGCCAGCAGCCCTACCGCGACAGTAAATCAGCCCCAGCATTTT. It specifies CASSPTATVNQPQHF.